The next 19 T cell receptor beta chains were all read from a single sample in a study of memory CD4+ T cells and cytomegalovirus serostatus. TCRdb's table, derived via immunoSEQ multiplex PCR, lists solely in-frame clones and lacks some. The sample includes about 56,000 clones, roughly 82% of them seen just once. Single viable CD3+CD4+CD8-CD45RO+ cells were sorted as the memory CD4+ T cells. Sequenced: memory CD4+ T cells from blood. Receptor source: an adult in good health and CMV-seronegative.

This rearrangement joins TRBV7-3 to TRBJ2-6; unclear D gene. The CDR3 runs 18 residues. CDR1 and CDR2 from the germline V gene are SGHTA and FQGTGA. With 3 bases removed from V and 0 bases from J, the gap between germline ends came to 15 bases. CDR3 protein: CASSFTGKGFSGANVLTF. The CDR3 DNA reads TGTGCCAGCAGCTTTACGGGTAAAGGATTCTCTGGGGCCAACGTCCTGACTTTC. Full variable domain (outside the CDR3, taken from reference TRBV7-3 and TRBJ2-6): GAGVSQTPSNKVTEKGKYVELRCDPISGHTALYWYRQSLGQGPEFLIYFQGTGAADDSGLPNDRFFAVRPEGSVSTLKIQRTERGDSAVYLCASSFTGKGFSGANVLTFGAGSRLTVL.

In this sample, this clone turned up a few times. The chain combines TRBV29-1 with TRBJ1-1; tentatively, D is TRBD1 (6 bases). This CDR3 is built from 13 residues. The germline V and J ends were trimmed by 7 bases and 4 bases, with 16 bases remaining between them. Germline values: CDR1 SQVTM, CDR2 ANQGSEA. The CDR3 spells CSAEDRRGTEAFF. The CDR3 bases are TGCAGCGCAGAAGACAGGCGGGGCACTGAAGCTTTCTTT.

The chain joins TRBV4-3 to TRBJ2-2, with TRBD2 matching 11 bases. V was pared by 4 bases and J by 0 bases, with 4 bases of the junction left unmatched. The CDR3 spans 17 residues. Germline V gene lookup returns CDR1 LGHNA and CDR2 YSLEER. CDR3 coding DNA: TGCGCCAGCAGCCGTACTAGCGGGGGATCGAACACCGGGGAGCTGTTTTTT. Encoded protein: CASSRTSGGSNTGELFF.

This clone was observed once. This sequence joins TRBV7-2 and TRBJ1-1; D gene uncertain. Trimming pared 5 bases from V and 9 bases from J, leaving 13 bases between. The CDR3 contains 12 residues. Germline CDR1 SGHTA, CDR2 FQGNSA. In DNA, the CDR3 is TGTGCCAGCAGCCCAGGCGTGGGGAAAGCTTTCTTT. This codes for CASSPGVGKAFF.

This sequence joins TRBV7-3 and TRBJ2-7; D not certain. The V gene lost 2 bases and the J gene lost 0 bases, with 11 bases spanning the gap. The germline CDR1 and CDR2 sequences are SGHTA and FQGTGA. The CDR3 contains 15 residues. Here the CDR3 reads CASSLGPSPSYEQYF. The CDR3 region has the DNA TGTGCCAGCAGCTTAGGGCCCAGCCCCTCCTACGAGCAGTACTTC.

This clone was seen once. The V call is TRBV28, the J call TRBJ2-3, with TRBD1 identical over 9 bases. This CDR3 comprises 15 residues. Germline CDR1 MDHEN, CDR2 SYDVKM. J gave up 5 bases and V 5 bases, and 8 bases lay outside the gene matches. The CDR3 loop is CASSPGTGKGDTQYF. The CDR3 region has the DNA TGTGCCAGCAGTCCGGGGACAGGGAAGGGAGATACGCAGTATTTT.

There are a few counts of this clone. This chain connects TRBV5-4 to TRBJ2-1; 9 bases are shared with TRBD1. The germline CDR1 and CDR2 sequences are SGHNT and YYREEE (reference sequence). The CDR3 runs to 13 residues. With V trimmed by 4 bases and J by 7 bases, 3 bases remained unmatched. The CDR3 DNA is TGTGCCAGCAGCGGGGGGACAGGGAATGAGCAGTTCTTC. Translated, it gives CASSGGTGNEQFF.

The chain recombines TRBV30 with TRBJ1-6; D gene uncertain. Germline V CDR1 and CDR2: GTSNPN, SVGIG (reference sequence). Trimming removed 0 bases at V and 9 bases at J, with 6 bases between. The CDR3 totals 12 residues. The CDR3 protein is CAWSVGISPLHF. The CDR3, as DNA: TGTGCCTGGAGTGTCGGGATTTCACCCCTCCACTTT.

The rearrangement links TRBV11-2 to TRBJ2-7; TRBD1 aligns across 8 bases. The CDR3 runs to 15 residues. Trimming at V came to 4 bases and at J to 7 bases, leaving 12 bases not matched to a gene. Germline V CDR1 and CDR2: SGHAT, FQNNGV. The CDR3 is CASSSLQRTGKEQYF. The CDR3 nucleotides are TGTGCCAGCAGCTCACTACAGCGGACAGGGAAGGAGCAGTACTTC.

The chain joins TRBV10-2 to TRBJ1-1, with TRBD1 identical over 8 bases. Germline V gene sequence: CDR1 WSHSY, CDR2 SAAADI. The junction had 3 bases not matched to a gene; V was cut back by 2 bases and J by 7 bases. CDR3 length equals 13 residues. CDR3 nucleotide sequence: TGCGCCAGCAGTGAGCCGACAGGGGATGAAGCTTTCTTT. Translated: CASSEPTGDEAFF.

The chain joins TRBV7-8 to TRBJ1-5; D might be TRBD1 (5 bases). This CDR3 is 14 amino acids long. V lost 0 bases to trimming and J lost 6 bases, with 9 bases between them. CDR1 is SGHVS and CDR2 is FQNEAQ in the germline V gene. CDR3 nucleotide sequence: TGTGCCAGCAGCTTAGCCAGGGTAGGTCAGCCCCAGCATTTT. It yields the protein CASSLARVGQPQHF.

In this sample, this clone turned up once. The chain recombines TRBV2 with TRBJ1-3, with TRBD1 identical over 8 bases. In germline, CDR1 is SNHLY, CDR2 FYNNEI. The V gene end was trimmed by 6 bases and the J gene end by 2 bases; junction bases not matched to a gene: 6. There are 15 residues in the CDR3. CDR3 region: CASSARQGTGNTIYF. The CDR3 DNA is TGTGCCAGCAGCGCCCGACAGGGGACTGGAAACACCATATATTTT.

This clone was seen a few times. This chain uses TRBV7-9 with TRBJ1-2; D possibly corresponds to TRBD1 (5 bases). V was pared by 5 bases and J by 4 bases, with 14 bases between. Germline V gene data show CDR1 as SEHNR and CDR2 as FQNEAQ (reference sequence). There are 14 residues in the CDR3. The CDR3 spells CASSNFRDGYGYTF. The CDR3 DNA is TGTGCCAGCAGCAACTTCCGGGACGGCTATGGCTACACCTTC.

This chain links TRBV2 with TRBJ2-7, with D possibly TRBD2 on 5 matching bases. The CDR3 consists of 17 residues. Per the germline V gene, CDR1 is SNHLY and CDR2 is FYNNEI. V was cut by 0 bases and J by 5 bases, with 20 bases left in between. The CDR3 is CASSEAVGSSRTDEQYF. Written as DNA, the CDR3 is TGTGCCAGCAGTGAAGCAGTTGGGAGTAGCCGGACCGACGAGCAGTACTTC.

The chain employs TRBV7-9 and TRBJ2-7; D not certain. The ends were cut back, 2 bases at V and 5 bases at J, with 13 bases in the middle. There are 14 residues in the CDR3. The germline gives CDR1 SEHNR, CDR2 FQNEAQ (reference sequence). The CDR3: CASSLPGQWNEQYF. CDR3 sequence (DNA): TGTGCCAGCAGCTTACCAGGCCAATGGAACGAGCAGTACTTC.

V and J are TRBV7-9 and TRBJ1-1; D gene ambiguous. Germline CDR1 SEHNR, CDR2 FQNEAQ (reference sequence). V was pared by 1 base and J by 5 bases, with 8 bases between. There are 13 residues in the CDR3. The CDR3 protein is CASSLVGHTEAFF. The CDR3 region has the DNA TGTGCCAGCAGCTTAGTGGGTCATACTGAAGCTTTCTTT.

The chain uses TRBV18 and TRBJ1-1, with D perhaps matching TRBD1 (6 bases). The V gene lost 6 bases and the J gene lost 10 bases, with 21 bases spanning the gap. Germline loops: CDR1 KGHSH, CDR2 LQKENI. This CDR3 contains 14 residues. The CDR3 here is CASSHRDKGGAAFF. DNA for the CDR3: TGTGCCAGCTCGCACCGGGATAAGGGGGGGGCAGCTTTCTTT. The full variable domain, rest sourced from reference TRBV18 and TRBJ1-1, is NAGVMQNPRHLVRRRGQEARLRCSPMKGHSHVYWYRQLPEEGLKFMVYLQKENIIDESGMPKERFSAEFPKEGPSILRIQQVVRGDSAAYFCASSHRDKGGAAFFGQGTRLTVV.

The rearrangement joins TRBV5-1 to TRBJ1-1, with TRBD1 matching over 10 bases. The CDR3 is 15 amino acids. The V gene end was trimmed by 2 bases and the J gene end by 4 bases; junction bases not matched to a gene: 5. CDR1 SGHRS and CDR2 YFSETQ come from the germline V gene. The CDR3 nucleotides read TGCGCCAGCAGCTTTCCGGGACAGGGGCCCACTGAAGCTTTCTTT. This codes for CASSFPGQGPTEAFF. Filled out from reference TRBV5-1 and TRBJ1-1, the complete variable domain reads KAGVTQTPRYLIKTRGQQVTLSCSPISGHRSVSWYQQTPGQGLQFLFEYFSETQRNKGNFPGRFSGRQFSNSRSEMNVSTLELGDSALYLCASSFPGQGPTEAFFGQGTRLTVV.

In this sample, this clone turned up once. The J gene is TRBJ1-5, the V gene TRBV28, with a tentative D call TRBD1 (6 bases). Germline V gives CDR1 MDHEN, CDR2 SYDVKM. The CDR3 has 15 amino acids. V gave up 1 base and J gave up 3 bases, with 10 bases separating them. The CDR3 reads CASSLLQGYNQPQHF. The CDR3 nucleotides are TGTGCCAGCAGTTTATTACAGGGATACAATCAGCCCCAGCATTTT.